This entry features one T cell receptor beta chain sequence. Its antigen is currently unknown. The data belong to a study of PD-L1 blockade in urothelial cancer. Study summary: The number of prior chemotherapy regimens per patient was 0 to 3. Analysis of blood occurred 3 weeks (second dose) and 6 weeks after treatment start. T cell content in blood samples showed a median of about 150,000.

Findings and caveats of the study: Where pretreatment blood TCR clonality fell below the median, better survival was predicted.

Profiling relied on immunoSEQ multiplex PCR, and the TCRdb table lists in-frame clones only, not all of them. The table lists 70,000 to 90,000 clones, more than 75% of them singletons. The CDR3 has 13 residues. The germline V gene has CDR1 LNHDA and CDR2 SQIVND (reference sequence). With 4 bases clipped from V and 5 bases from J, the junction kept 2 bases outside the gene matches. The sequencing used PBMCs, collected around atezolizumab (anti-PD-L1) treatment. The rearrangement uses TRBV19 and TRBJ1-5, with 7 nucleotides matching TRBD1. The clonotype was recovered from a man between 70 and 80 years old with urothelial cancer. The CDR3 here is CASSSDRDQPQHF. For the CDR3, the DNA is TGTGCCAGTAGTAGCGACAGGGATCAGCCCCAGCATTTT.